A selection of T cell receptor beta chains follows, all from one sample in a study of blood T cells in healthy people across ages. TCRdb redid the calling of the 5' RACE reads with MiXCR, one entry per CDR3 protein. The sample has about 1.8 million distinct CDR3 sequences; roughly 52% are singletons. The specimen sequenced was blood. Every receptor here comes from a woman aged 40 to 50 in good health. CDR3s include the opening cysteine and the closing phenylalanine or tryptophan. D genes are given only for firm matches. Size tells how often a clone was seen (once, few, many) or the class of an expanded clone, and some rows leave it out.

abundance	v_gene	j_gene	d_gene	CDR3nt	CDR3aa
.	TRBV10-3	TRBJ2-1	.	TGTGCCATCAGTGAGTCTGCAGGGGACAATGAGCAGTTCTTC	CAISESAGDNEQFF
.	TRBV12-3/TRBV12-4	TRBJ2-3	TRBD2	TGTGCCAGTGCCTTCGGGGGGAGAGGAGATATGCAGTATTTT	CASAFGGRGDMQYF
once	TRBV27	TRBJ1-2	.	TGTGCCAGCAGTGTATCCGGGACAACCAACTCCCGATATGGCTACACCTTC	CASSVSGTTNSRYGYTF
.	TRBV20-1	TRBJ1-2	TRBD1	TGCAGTGCACCCGGACAGGGGAGCTATGGCTACACCTTC	CSAPGQGSYGYTF
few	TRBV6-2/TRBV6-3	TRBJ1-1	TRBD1	TGTGCCAGCACCGGACCAGGGGGCACTGAAGCTTTCTTT	CASTGPGGTEAFF
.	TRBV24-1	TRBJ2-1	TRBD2	TGTGCCACCAGTGACCCCGGACTAGCGGGGTGGTTCTTC	CATSDPGLAGWFF
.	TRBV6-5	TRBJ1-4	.	TGTGCCAGCAGTTACTCGACCGGGTACGGTGAAAAACTGTTTTTT	CASSYSTGYGEKLFF
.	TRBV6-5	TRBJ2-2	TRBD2	TGTGCCAGCAGTTACTCGGCGGGGGGTAACACCGGGGAGCTGTTTTTT	CASSYSAGGNTGELFF
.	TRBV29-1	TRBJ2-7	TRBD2	TGCAGCGCTGAAGACTACGGGACTAGCGGCTACGAGCAGTACTTC	CSAEDYGTSGYEQYF
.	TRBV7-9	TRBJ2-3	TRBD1	TGTGCCAGCGGCCCACCGGGACAGGGTGGGGATACGCAGTATTTT	CASGPPGQGGDTQYF
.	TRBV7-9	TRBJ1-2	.	TGTGCCAGCAGCTACGTTCTGGACACAAACTATGGCTACACCTTC	CASSYVLDTNYGYTF
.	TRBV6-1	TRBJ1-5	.	TGTGCCAGCAGTACACGGGTAGGTCAGCCCCAGCATTTT	CASSTRVGQPQHF
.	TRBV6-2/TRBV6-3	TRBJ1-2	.	TGTGCCAGCACCTTAGGAACCTGGGACTATGGCTACACCTTC	CASTLGTWDYGYTF
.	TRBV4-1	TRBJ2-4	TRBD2	TGCGCCAGCAGCCAAGGGGAGGGAAACATTCGGTACTTC	CASSQGEGNIRYF
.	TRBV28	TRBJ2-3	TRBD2	TGTGCCAGCAACCCGGGACTAGCGGAGAACACAGATACGCAGTATTTT	CASNPGLAENTDTQYF
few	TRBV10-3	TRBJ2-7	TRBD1	TGTGCCATCAGTGGCTCGGGACAGGGTCTCTACGAGCAGTACTTC	CAISGSGQGLYEQYF
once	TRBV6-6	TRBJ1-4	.	TGTGCCAGCAGTTACAGATATAATGAAAAACTGTTTTTT	CASSYRYNEKLFF
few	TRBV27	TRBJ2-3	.	TGTGCCAGCAGTATAGGGTTGGGACCTCTCCGCGTAGATACGCAGTATTTT	CASSIGLGPLRVDTQYF